Sequencing of this T cell receptor (beta chain) was carried out in a study of T-cell reconstitution after alpha-beta-depleted transplantation in children. Overall study findings and caveats: Reports say that about two months after transplant, the alpha-beta T cells came out of several hundred graft clones that had expanded. Recipient T cells and thymic progenitors that survived were the source of the high TCRbeta diversity seen at day 60 in some patients. The main origin of T-cell counts and diversity one year after transplant was newly produced T cells.

In its sample, this clonotype was seen many times. Its antigen is not identified. Germline CDR1 is ENHRY and CDR2 is SYGVKD. The CDR3 totals 14 residues. Trimming stripped 6 bases from V and 4 bases from J, with 13 bases between. As it was prepared, the TCRbeta library received unique molecular identifiers. TCRdb re-analysed the PCR reads in MiXCR, keeping a single row per CDR3 protein. The data show around 300,000 distinct CDR3 sequences, less than 9.5% seen once. The V call is TRBV10-3, the J call TRBJ1-5; a weak D match, TRBD1 (6 bases). Material: peripheral blood, obtained 360 days after TCRalphabeta/CD19-depleted stem cell transplant. This receptor was obtained from a female patient between 2 and 15 years old who had a stem cell transplant for Fanconi anemia, so the T cells may come from the graft donor. The CDR3, as DNA: TGTGCCATCAGCGAGACAGGAGCTAATCAGCCCCAGCATTTT. Protein product: CAISETGANQPQHF.